The next 23 T cell receptor beta chains were all read from a single sample in a study of T cells in women clearing cervical HPV infection (dated by TCRdb to 2016 to 2019). The receptor library was made with the immunoSEQ multiplex PCR assay. The immuneACCESS repertoire file appears here via TCRdb, limited to in-frame rearrangements. These files lack a portion of the clones; in checked studies, under half of the deficit traces to unresolved V genes, and the cause of the others is not known. The sample table holds tens of thousands of clones. Approximately 8.1% of the sample comes from the top ten. Source material: blood buffy coat. The receptors come from a woman aged 18 to 75 with a cervical HPV16 infection that either progressed to CIN3+ or cleared (not recorded which).

The DNA read from the CDR3 is TGTGCCAGCAAACAGGGGGGTAATTCACCC. Protein product: CASKQGGNSP. The whole CDR3 protein reads CASKQGGNSPLHF. The chain combines TRBV7-3 with TRBJ1-6; TRBD1 aligns across 8 bases. The missing CDR3 end, 3 residues past where the read stops, is filled in from the germline J gene. V lost 7 bases to trimming and J lost 6 bases; unmatched junction nucleotides: 2. This CDR3 is built from 13 residues. Germline V gene lookup returns CDR1 SGHTA and CDR2 FQGTGA.

Of note for this clone: Read data end 3 residues before the CDR3 end; the end is taken from the germline J gene. The rearrangement uses TRBV7-3 and TRBJ1-1; tentatively, D is TRBD1 (5 bases). The CDR3 is 17 amino acids. V lost 0 bases and J 5 bases, leaving 19 bases between the germline ends. Germline V gene data show CDR1 as SGHTA and CDR2 as FQGTGA. This chain's CDR3 is CASSLTGRKGGETEAFF. Partial CDR3 DNA: TGTGCCAGCAGCTTAACGGGCCGGAAGGGAGGGGAAACTGAA.

In the case of this clone: The read falls 3 residues short of the CDR3 end, and the missing part is taken from the germline J gene. This chain joins TRBV7-2 and TRBJ2-2; D might be TRBD1 (6 bases). Germline V gene data show CDR1 as SGHTA and CDR2 as FQGNSA. This CDR3 comprises 15 residues. The CDR3 is CASSYLYGTPIPLFF. The DNA read from the CDR3 is TGTGCCAGCAGCTACCTCTACGGGACACCCATCCCG.

A word on this clone: The junction departs from the called germline gene at one end, perhaps through a read error. The read is 3 residues too short to cover the CDR3 end, so that end is filled in from the germline J gene. The sample contains more than one DNA sequence encoding this CDR3. The gene calls are TRBV7-3 and TRBJ2-2; no firm D call. Germline V gene sequence: CDR1 SGHTA, CDR2 FQGTGA. The CDR3 is made up of 14 amino acids. CDR3 residues: CASSLLRNTGELFF. The covered CDR3 bases are TGTGCCAGCAGCTTACTCAGGAACACAGGGGAG.

CDR3 sequence reads: CASSLEASGSTDTYTF. Partial CDR3 DNA: TGTGCCAGCAGCTTAGAGGCTAGCGGTAGCACAGATACC. The rearrangement uses TRBV7-6 and TRBJ1-2, with D hard to call. The read terminates 3 residues ahead of where the CDR3 ends, so the germline J gene completes it. The V gene's germline CDR1 is SGHVS and CDR2 FNYEAQ. The CDR3 has 16 amino acids.

A word on this clone: The read ends 3 residues early relative to the CDR3; the germline J gene fills the gap. The chain couples TRBV5-4 to TRBJ1-5; D is perhaps TRBD1 (6 bases). CDR3 size: 14 residues. Trimming left V 1 base short and J 6 bases short, with 11 bases between. Germline CDR1 reads SGHNT; CDR2 reads YYREEE (reference sequence). The CDR3 protein is CASSLKGDGQPQHF. The DNA read from the CDR3 is TGTGCCAGCAGCTTGAAGGGGGACGGTCAGCCC. Looking up the rest from reference TRBV5-4 and TRBJ1-5 gives the full variable domain: ETGVTQSPTHLIKTRGQQVTLRCSSQSGHNTVSWYQQALGQGPQFIFQYYREEENGRGNFPPRFSGLQFPNYSSELNVNALELDDSALYLCASSLKGDGQPQHFGDGTRLSIL.

This clone shows up as medium-sized (0.01 to 0.1%) by frequency. Read coverage stops 3 residues before the CDR3 terminus; the germline J gene supplies the remainder. The chain links TRBV7-2 to TRBJ1-2, with D unresolved. The CDR3 totals 13 residues. Trimming pared 3 bases from V and 6 bases from J, leaving 11 bases between. CDR1 is SGHTA and CDR2 is FQGNSA in the germline V gene. CDR3 sequence: CASSFSSQNGYTF. CDR3 DNA (partial): TGTGCCAGCAGCTTTAGTAGCCAGAATGGC.

Comment on this clone: Coverage ceases 3 residues before the CDR3 finishes, and the germline J gene fills in the end. The V call is TRBV5-1, the J call TRBJ2-7; D is possibly TRBD1 (5 bases). The CDR3 covers 15 residues. Germline V gene lookup returns CDR1 SGHRS and CDR2 YFSETQ. V was trimmed by 1 base and J by 4 bases, leaving 15 bases between them. The part of the CDR3 DNA that was read is TGCGCCAGCAGCTTGTCCCGGACACTATTGTACGAG. Its protein product is CASSLSRTLLYE. The entire CDR3 is CASSLSRTLLYEQYF.

Comment on this clone: The sample holds other DNA sequences that translate to the same CDR3. The CDR3 loop is CASSSGGRTPIYF. The covered CDR3 bases are TGTGCCAGCAGCTCGGGGGGGAGGACACCC. This chain uses TRBV2 with TRBJ1-3; possibly TRBD1 for D (5 bases). The CDR3 goes on 3 residues after the read ends, and that part is filled in from the germline J gene. Germline V gives CDR1 SNHLY, CDR2 FYNNEI. There are 13 residues in the CDR3. The whole variable domain, remainder taken from reference TRBV2 and TRBJ1-3, is EPEVTQTPSHQVTQMGQEVILRCVPISNHLYFYWYRQILGQKVEFLVSFYNNEISEKSEIFDDQFSVERPDGSNFTLKIRSTKLEDSAMYFCASSSGGRTPIYFGEGSWLTVV.

Note on this clone: The read terminates 3 residues before the CDR3 end, so the remaining end is supplied by the germline J gene. The gene calls are TRBV18 and TRBJ1-1; 8 positions match TRBD1. The CDR3 has 14 residues. Germline CDR1 reads KGHSH; CDR2 reads LQKENI. The V and J ends lost 7 bases and 5 bases, in that order; junction bases with no gene match: 9. CDR3 protein: CASYRGKGGTEAFF. The DNA read from the CDR3 is TGTGCCAGCTACAGGGGGAAGGGCGGAACTGAA. The complete variable domain, with remaining parts taken from reference TRBV18 and TRBJ1-1, reads NAGVMQNPRHLVRRRGQEARLRCSPMKGHSHVYWYRQLPEEGLKFMVYLQKENIIDESGMPKERFSAEFPKEGPSILRIQQVVRGDSAAYFCASYRGKGGTEAFFGQGTRLTVV.

The DNA read from the CDR3 is TGTGCCAGTAGCCCGGAACAGGGCGCTCACACAGATACG. It specifies CASSPEQGAHTDT. The full-length CDR3 reads as CASSPEQGAHTDTQYF. The chain carries TRBV19 and TRBJ2-3; TRBD1 is a possible D gene (6 bases). The read gets to within 3 residues of the CDR3 end, and the germline J gene fills in the rest. Germline loops: CDR1 LNHDA, CDR2 SQIVND (reference sequence). This CDR3 is built from 16 residues. Trimming took 6 bases from V and 2 from J, leaving 18 bases between them.

CDR3: CASSPPPLKAGEQFF. CDR3 DNA, as far as it was read: TGTGCCAGCAGCCCTCCGCCCCTAAAAGCGGGTGAG. The chain is built from TRBV7-3 and TRBJ2-1; D may be TRBD2 (6 bases). The read terminates 3 residues ahead of where the CDR3 ends, so the germline J gene completes it. The germline gives CDR1 SGHTA, CDR2 FQGTGA. The CDR3 length is 15 residues. V dropped 5 bases and J dropped 9 bases, with 20 bases sitting between them.

Of note for this clone: Read sequence stops 3 residues before the CDR3 end, and the germline J gene provides the missing end. The gene calls are TRBV10-3 and TRBJ2-3; 11 bases match TRBD2. This CDR3 comprises 16 residues. The V segment lost 3 bases and the J segment 4 bases; nucleotides outside the gene matches: 6. The germline CDR1 and CDR2 sequences are ENHRY and SYGVKD. The DNA read from the CDR3 is TGTGCCATCAGTGATCTAGCGGGAGGTGGTTCAGATACG. Protein: CAISDLAGGGSDT. The complete CDR3 reads CAISDLAGGGSDTQYF.

As for this clone: The CDR3 goes on 3 residues after the read ends, and that part is filled in from the germline J gene. The chain is built from TRBV20-1 and TRBJ2-7; 9 nucleotides agree with TRBD1. V was clipped by 4 bases and J by 5 bases; unmatched bases: 6. The CDR3 extends over 13 amino acids. Germline assignment: CDR1 DFQATT and CDR2 SNEGSKA (reference sequence). The sequenced part of the CDR3 DNA is TGCAGTGCTACTCGGGACAGGGTACACGAG. Its protein is CSATRDRVHE. The full CDR3 protein reads CSATRDRVHEQYF.

About this clone itself: The read ends 3 residues before the CDR3 terminus; that terminus is restored from the germline J gene. J is TRBJ2-2 and V is TRBV5-1, with D maybe TRBD1 (6 bases). Germline V gene sequence: CDR1 SGHRS, CDR2 YFSETQ. This CDR3 has 15 amino acids. Trimming removed 4 bases from V and 2 bases from J, with 12 bases in between. The CDR3 loop reads CASSLPRGNTGELFF. The part of the CDR3 DNA that was read is TGCGCCAGCAGCCTGCCCAGGGGAAACACCGGGGAG.

On this clone: The CDR3 end is not reached by the read, which stops 3 residues before it; the germline J gene fills it in. The chain has TRBV7-2 and TRBJ1-1; tentatively, D is TRBD1 (6 bases). The germline V gene has CDR1 SGHTA and CDR2 FQGNSA. V lost 1 base and J 5 bases, leaving 8 bases between the germline ends. The CDR3 runs 13 residues. CDR3 amino acids: CASSLERGTEAFF. CDR3 DNA, as far as it was read: TGTGCCAGCAGCTTAGAAAGGGGGACTGAA.

Concerning this clone itself: The DNA ends 3 residues before the CDR3 does, and the rest of the CDR3 is filled in from the germline J gene. V is TRBV7-9 and J is TRBJ2-3; 11 bases agree with TRBD2. CDR3 length equals 14 residues. V lost 7 bases, J lost 5 bases, and 5 bases stayed unmatched. Germline V lookup: CDR1 SEHNR, CDR2 FQNEAQ (reference sequence). CDR3 DNA, as far as it was read: TGTGCCAGCAACCCGGGACTAGCGGAAGATACG. Translation: CASNPGLAEDT. The entire CDR3 protein reads CASNPGLAEDTQYF.

About this clone itself: The read finishes 3 residues shy of the CDR3 end, and the germline J gene is used to complete it. The rearrangement joins TRBV29-1 to TRBJ1-2, with D possibly TRBD1 on 6 matching bases. Between the trimmed V and J ends, which lost 4 bases and 2 bases, there was a span of 14 bases. There are 14 residues in the CDR3. CDR1 is SQVTM, CDR2 ANQGSEA, per germline. CDR3 DNA (partial): TGCAGCGTTGCCCAAGGGCAGGGGAACTATGGC. Its translation is CSVAQGQGNYG. The full CDR3 is CSVAQGQGNYGYTF.

As to this clone: Sequencing ends 3 residues short of the CDR3 end; the germline J gene provides the rest. The chain couples TRBV6-1 to TRBJ1-2, with D unclear. CDR1 and CDR2 from the germline V gene are MNHNS and SASEGT. CDR3 length equals 16 residues. The CDR3 sequence is CASSEGDYRVGRGYTF. The covered CDR3 bases are TGTGCCAGCAGTGAAGGAGACTATCGGGTTGGTAGGGGC.

Concerning this clone itself: The DNA ends 3 residues before the CDR3 does, and the rest of the CDR3 is filled in from the germline J gene. The chain employs TRBV2 and TRBJ2-2, with unresolved D. This CDR3 comprises 13 residues. Germline loops: CDR1 SNHLY, CDR2 FYNNEI. CDR3 amino acids: CASSETGYSPLFF. The part of the CDR3 DNA that was read is TGTGCCAGCAGTGAAACGGGTTATTCACCG.

With respect to this clone: The read ends 3 residues early relative to the CDR3; the germline J gene fills the gap. This chain uses TRBV5-1 with TRBJ1-1; D remains unclear. CDR1 SGHRS and CDR2 YFSETQ come from the germline V gene. The CDR3 sequence is 13 residues long. V was cut by 0 bases and J by 5 bases, with 8 bases left in between. CDR3 bases read: TGCGCCAGCAGCTTGGAGCGTGGGACTGAA. Amino acid sequence: CASSLERGTE. The whole CDR3 is CASSLERGTEAFF.

As regards this clone: The read ends 3 residues shy of where the CDR3 ends; the end is completed using the germline J gene. This chain connects TRBV29-1 to TRBJ2-7, with 7 bases identical to TRBD1. The ends lost 4 bases at V and 3 bases at J; junction bases unmatched: 0. Germline V CDR1 and CDR2: SQVTM, ANQGSEA. The CDR3 totals 11 residues. CDR3 sequence reads: CSVAGGYEQYF. CDR3 DNA (partial): TGCAGCGTTGCAGGGGGCTACGAG.

In the case of this clone: Compared with germline, one end of the junction differs, possibly owing to a read error. The CDR3 extends 3 residues past the end of the read, so its final part is completed from the germline J gene. This chain uses TRBV7-2 with TRBJ1-3; D uncertain. The CDR3 is 11 residues long. CDR1 and CDR2 (germline): SGHTA, FQGNSA. The DNA read from the CDR3 is TGTGCCAGCAGCCGAGTGAACACG. Translating it yields CASSRVNT. The complete CDR3 sequence is CASSRVNTIYF.